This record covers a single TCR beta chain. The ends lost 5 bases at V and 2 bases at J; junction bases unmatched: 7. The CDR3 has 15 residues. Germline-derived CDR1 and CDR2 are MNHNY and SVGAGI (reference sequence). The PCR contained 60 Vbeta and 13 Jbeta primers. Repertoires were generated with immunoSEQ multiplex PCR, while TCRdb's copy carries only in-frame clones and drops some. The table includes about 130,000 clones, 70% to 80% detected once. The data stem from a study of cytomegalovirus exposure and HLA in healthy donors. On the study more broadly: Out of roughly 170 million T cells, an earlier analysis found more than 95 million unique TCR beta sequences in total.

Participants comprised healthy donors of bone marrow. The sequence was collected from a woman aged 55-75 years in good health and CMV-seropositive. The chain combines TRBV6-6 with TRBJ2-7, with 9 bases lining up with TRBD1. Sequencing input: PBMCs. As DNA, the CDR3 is TGTGCCAGCAGTACACCGGGACAGGGAACCTACGAGCAGTACTTC. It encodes CASSTPGQGTYEQYF.